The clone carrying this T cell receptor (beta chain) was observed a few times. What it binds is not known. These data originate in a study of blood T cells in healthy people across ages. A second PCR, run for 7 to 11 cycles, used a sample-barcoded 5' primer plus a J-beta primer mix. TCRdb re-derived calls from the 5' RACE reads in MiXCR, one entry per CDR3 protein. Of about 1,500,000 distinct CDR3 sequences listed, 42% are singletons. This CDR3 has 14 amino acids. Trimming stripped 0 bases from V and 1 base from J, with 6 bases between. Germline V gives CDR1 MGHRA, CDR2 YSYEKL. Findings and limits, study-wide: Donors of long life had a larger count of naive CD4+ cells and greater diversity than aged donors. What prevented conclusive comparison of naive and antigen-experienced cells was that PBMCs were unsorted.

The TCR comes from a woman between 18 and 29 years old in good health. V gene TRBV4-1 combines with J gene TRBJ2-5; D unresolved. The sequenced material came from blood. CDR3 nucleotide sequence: TGCGCCAGCAGCCAAGATGTAGTCCAAGAGACCCAGTACTTC. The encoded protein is CASSQDVVQETQYF.